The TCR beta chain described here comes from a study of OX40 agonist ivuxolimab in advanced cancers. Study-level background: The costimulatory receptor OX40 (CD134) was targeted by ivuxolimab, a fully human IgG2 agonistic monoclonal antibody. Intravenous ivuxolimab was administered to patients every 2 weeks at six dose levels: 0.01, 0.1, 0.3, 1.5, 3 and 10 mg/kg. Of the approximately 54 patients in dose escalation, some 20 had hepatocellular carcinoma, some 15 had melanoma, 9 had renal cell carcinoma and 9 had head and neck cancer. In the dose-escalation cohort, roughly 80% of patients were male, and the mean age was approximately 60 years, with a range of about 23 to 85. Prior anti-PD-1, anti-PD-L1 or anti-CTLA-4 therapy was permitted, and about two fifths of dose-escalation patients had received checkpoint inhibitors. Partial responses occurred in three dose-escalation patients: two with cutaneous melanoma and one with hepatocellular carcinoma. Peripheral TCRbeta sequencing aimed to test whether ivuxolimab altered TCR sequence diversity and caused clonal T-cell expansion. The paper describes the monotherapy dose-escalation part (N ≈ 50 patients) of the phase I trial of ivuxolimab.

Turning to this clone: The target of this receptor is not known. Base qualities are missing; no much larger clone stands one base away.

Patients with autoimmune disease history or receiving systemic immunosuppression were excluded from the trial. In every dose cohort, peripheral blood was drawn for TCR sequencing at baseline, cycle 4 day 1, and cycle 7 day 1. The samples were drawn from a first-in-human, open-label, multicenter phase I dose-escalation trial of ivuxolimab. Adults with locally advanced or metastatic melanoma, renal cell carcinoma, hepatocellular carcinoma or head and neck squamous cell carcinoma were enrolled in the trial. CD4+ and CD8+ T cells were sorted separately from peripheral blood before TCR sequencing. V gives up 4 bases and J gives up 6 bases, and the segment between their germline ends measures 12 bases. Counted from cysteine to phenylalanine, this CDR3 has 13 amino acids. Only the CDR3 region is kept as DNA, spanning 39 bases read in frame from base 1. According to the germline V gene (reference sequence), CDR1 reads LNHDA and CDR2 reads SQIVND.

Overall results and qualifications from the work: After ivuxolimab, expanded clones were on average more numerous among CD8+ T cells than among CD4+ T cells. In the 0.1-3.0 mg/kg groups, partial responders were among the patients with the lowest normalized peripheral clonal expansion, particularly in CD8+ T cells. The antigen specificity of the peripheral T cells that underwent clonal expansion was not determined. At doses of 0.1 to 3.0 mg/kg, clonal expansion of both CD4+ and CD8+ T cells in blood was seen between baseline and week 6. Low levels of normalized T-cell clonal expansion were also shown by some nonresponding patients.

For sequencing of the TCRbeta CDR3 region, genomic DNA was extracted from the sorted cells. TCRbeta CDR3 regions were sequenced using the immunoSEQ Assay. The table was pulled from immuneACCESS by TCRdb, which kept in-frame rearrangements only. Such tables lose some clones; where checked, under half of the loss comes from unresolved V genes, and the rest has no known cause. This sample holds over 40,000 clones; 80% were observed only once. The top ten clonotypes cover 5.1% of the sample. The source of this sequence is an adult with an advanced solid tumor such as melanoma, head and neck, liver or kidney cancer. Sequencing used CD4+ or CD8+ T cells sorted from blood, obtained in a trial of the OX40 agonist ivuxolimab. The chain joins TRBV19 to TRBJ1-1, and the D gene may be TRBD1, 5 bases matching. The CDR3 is CASSKDSEPEAFF. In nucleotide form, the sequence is TGTGCCAGTAGTAAAGACAGCGAACCTGAAGCTTTCTTT. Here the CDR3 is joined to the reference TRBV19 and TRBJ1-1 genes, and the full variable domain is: DGGITQSPKYLFRKEGQNVTLSCEQNLNHDAMYWYRQDPGQGLRLIYYSQIVNDFQKGDIAEGYSVSREKKESFPLTVTSAQKNPTAFYLCASSKDSEPEAFFGQGTRLTVV.